These T cell receptor beta chains were read from a single sample in a study of beta chain features in type 1 diabetes. Clones were read by immunoSEQ multiplex PCR, and TCRdb kept only the in-frame ones, dropping some. Of 300,000 to 400,000 clones listed, around 9.7% were seen once; the top ten hold 0.95% to 1.1%. Input material: central memory CD4+ T cells from blood. These receptors were obtained from a man aged 25-45 years with type 1 diabetes. CDR3s include the opening cysteine and the closing phenylalanine or tryptophan. A D gene is named only where the DNA matches it firmly. Size values are once, few and many counts, or a class for expanded clones, and some rows have none.

>TRBJ2-1|TRBD2|TRBV28|few
TGTGCCAGCAGCCTCGGGCGGGGGGGCTTAAATGAGCAGTTCTTC
CASSLGRGGLNEQFF
>TRBJ1-1|-|TRBV2|few
TGTGCCAGCACCTCGGCTCGGAACACTGAAGCTTTCTTT
CASTSARNTEAFF
>TRBJ1-2|-|TRBV21-1|-
TGTGCCAGCAGCCGGTATAAACAGGGACTTAACTATGGCTACACCTTC
CASSRYKQGLNYGYTF
>TRBJ2-7|-|TRBV29-1|-
TGCAGCGTGGAAGGTCAGGGTTCGGGGCAGTACTTC
CSVEGQGSGQYF
>TRBJ2-3|TRBD2|TRBV4-3|-
TGCGCCAGCAGCCAAGTACTAGCGGGGAGGGATACGCAGTATTTT
CASSQVLAGRDTQYF
>TRBJ2-5|TRBD1|TRBV7-9|few
TGTGCCAGCAGCTTCGGGACAGGATTGGGGACCCAGTACTTC
CASSFGTGLGTQYF
>TRBJ2-1|-|TRBV15|-
TGTGCCACCAGCAGAGACCGCTGGACTGAGCAGTTCTTC
CATSRDRWTEQFF
>TRBJ1-2|-|TRBV14|few
TGTGCCAGCAGCCAAGATATGGGGTACTATGGCTACACCTTC
CASSQDMGYYGYTF
>TRBJ1-1|TRBD1|TRBV5-1|few
TGCGCCAGCAGCTTGAGCCGACAGGGAACTGAAGCTTTCTTT
CASSLSRQGTEAFF
>TRBJ1-1|-|TRBV6-1|-
TGTGCCAGCAGTGAAGGGGCAGGTGGGGACACTGAAGCTTTCTTT
CASSEGAGGDTEAFF
>TRBJ2-3|TRBD1|TRBV10-3|-
TGTGCCATCAGCCCGGGACAGGGGCTAGGAACAGATACGCAGTATTTT
CAISPGQGLGTDTQYF
>TRBJ1-1|-|TRBV7-8|-
TGTGCCAGCAGCACAGGGAGGGCGAACACTGAAGCTTTCTTT
CASSTGRANTEAFF
>TRBJ1-1|-|TRBV2|-
TGTGCCAGCAGCCCAGAGACGGGGATGAACACTGAAGCTTTCTTT
CASSPETGMNTEAFF
>TRBJ1-1|TRBD1|TRBV29-1|-
TGCAGCGTTGAGAGGGGGCAGGGCACTGAAGCTTTCTTT
CSVERGQGTEAFF
>TRBJ1-5|-|TRBV7-2|-
TGTGCCAGCAGCTTACTGGGGCGCAATCAGCCCCAGCATTTT
CASSLLGRNQPQHF
>TRBJ1-2|-|TRBV9|few
TGTGCCAGCAGTGAGACCGGGACGACCTACAACTATGGCTACACCTTC
CASSETGTTYNYGYTF
>TRBJ1-5|-|TRBV30|few
TGTGCCTGGAGTCCCCAAGATCAGCCCCAGCATTTT
CAWSPQDQPQHF
>TRBJ2-3|-|TRBV7-2|-
TGTGCCAGCAGCTTGGGAAGTGTTGCAGATACGCAGTATTTT
CASSLGSVADTQYF
>TRBJ2-7|-|TRBV28|few
TGTGCCAGCAGTCCCAGGGGCGAGCAGTACTTC
CASSPRGEQYF
>TRBJ2-2|TRBD1|TRBV30|-
TGTGCCTGTCGAACCGGGACAGGGGAGGCCGGGGAGCTGTTTTTT
CACRTGTGEAGELFF
>TRBJ1-5|-|TRBV19|-
TGTGCCAGTAGTGGGCGGACTAGCAATCAGCCCCAGCATTTT
CASSGRTSNQPQHF
>TRBJ2-5|-|TRBV4-1|-
TGCGCCAGCAGTCATGACAGACAGACCCAGTACTTC
CASSHDRQTQYF
>TRBJ2-1|TRBD2|TRBV19|few
TGTGCCAGTAGCCCGACTAGCGGGGGGAGATCCTACAATGAGCAGTTCTTC
CASSPTSGGRSYNEQFF
>TRBJ2-5|-|TRBV29-1|-
TGCAGCGCCTCGACCGGGAACAACCCGCCCCATGAGACCCAGTACTTC
CSASTGNNPPHETQYF
>TRBJ2-1|-|TRBV18|many
TGTGCCAGCTCACCTAACAGCAATGAGCAGTTCTTC
CASSPNSNEQFF
>TRBJ2-5|-|TRBV10-2|once
TGCGCCAGCAGTGGGGAGGGGGGCAGAGAGACCCAGTACTTC
CASSGEGGRETQYF